Sequencing of this TCR beta chain was carried out in a study of OX40 agonist ivuxolimab in advanced cancers. TCRdb's table, derived via immunoSEQ multiplex PCR, lists solely in-frame clones and lacks some. The sample has tens of thousands of clones, about 90% seen once. Sequences were derived from CD4+ or CD8+ T cells sorted from blood, sampled in a trial of the OX40 agonist ivuxolimab. The source is an adult with an advanced solid tumor such as melanoma, head and neck, liver or kidney cancer.

CDR3 protein: CASSLFQGVRNQPQHF. The CDR3 nucleotides read TGTGCCAGCAGCTTATTCCAGGGGGTTAGGAATCAGCCCCAGCATTTT. The rearrangement joins TRBV5-8 to TRBJ1-5; 7 bases are shared with TRBD1. The CDR3 consists of 16 residues. CDR1 is SGHTS, CDR2 YDEGEE, per germline. Unmatched junction bases numbered 9, after V lost 2 bases and J lost 4 bases.